A single sample is the source of the 27 T cell receptor beta chains below, sequenced in a study of T cell changes during pregnancy in multiple sclerosis. The protocol was immunoSEQ multiplex PCR, while the TCRdb copy is restricted to in-frame clones and leaves out a portion. Of fewer than 85,000 clones in the sample, 92% are singletons; the top ten hold about 2.5%. Sequenced here: peripheral blood, sampled before pregnancy. These receptors were obtained from a female donor with multiple sclerosis, enrolled in a pregnancy study.

V gene TRBV4-3 combines with J gene TRBJ2-2, with a possible D match to TRBD1 (5 bases). The CDR3 is 18 amino acids. The V end was cut by 0 bases, the J end by 4 bases, with 18 bases between. The germline CDR1 and CDR2 sequences are LGHNA and YSLEER. The CDR3 spells CASSQELDRHSITGELFF. DNA of the CDR3: TGCGCCAGCAGCCAAGAATTAGACAGACACTCCATCACCGGGGAGCTGTTTTTT.

The rearrangement uses TRBV18 and TRBJ2-7; 13 bases are shared with TRBD2. CDR1 is KGHSH and CDR2 is LQKENI in the germline V gene. The CDR3 contains 15 residues. Unmatched junction bases numbered 5, after V lost 4 bases and J lost 5 bases. The chain's CDR3 is CASSQGLAGTHEQYF. The CDR3 DNA reads as TGTGCCAGCTCACAGGGACTAGCGGGAACCCACGAGCAGTACTTC.

V is TRBV27 and J is TRBJ2-7; D not resolved. Germline assignment: CDR1 MNHEY and CDR2 SMNVEV (reference sequence). The CDR3 sequence is 15 residues long. V dropped 6 bases and J dropped 3 bases, with 18 bases sitting between them. The CDR3 spells CASSPLPDTLYEQYF. Here the CDR3 DNA reads TGTGCCAGCAGCCCGTTGCCCGACACCCTCTACGAGCAGTACTTC.

The J gene is TRBJ2-1, the V gene TRBV14, with D perhaps TRBD1 (6 bases). The ends were cut back, 6 bases at V and 8 bases at J, with 17 bases in the middle. The CDR3 runs to 14 residues. Germline CDR1 reads SGHDN; CDR2 reads FVKESK. The CDR3 DNA sequence: TGTGCCAGCAGTGCGCAGGGGAAGGGAGATGAGCAGTTCTTC. Translating it yields CASSAQGKGDEQFF.

The chain employs TRBV6-5 and TRBJ2-5; no clear D gene. In germline, CDR1 is MNHEY, CDR2 SVGAGI. This CDR3 is built from 13 residues. Trimming stripped 6 bases from V and 1 base from J, with 9 bases between. CDR3 DNA sequence: TGTGCCAGCAGGTCCCCGTTCCAAGAGACCCAGTACTTC. Translated, it gives CASRSPFQETQYF.

The chain employs TRBV28 and TRBJ2-2; D may be TRBD2 (7 bases). Trimming stripped 10 bases from V and 9 bases from J, with 15 bases between. Germline V gene data show CDR1 as MDHEN and CDR2 as SYDVKM. The CDR3 has 12 amino acids. CDR3 residues: CATSPGGRELFF. The CDR3 DNA follows: TGTGCCACCTCCCCCGGGGGGCGGGAGCTGTTTTTT.

The chain couples TRBV20-1 to TRBJ2-7; D not resolved. Trimming took off 5 bases at V and 4 bases at J, with 6 bases between the two ends. In germline, CDR1 is DFQATT, CDR2 SNEGSKA (reference sequence). CDR3 length: 10 amino acids. CDR3: CSAGLYEQYF. As DNA, the CDR3 is TGCAGTGCTGGGCTTTACGAGCAGTACTTC.

The chain's CDR3 is CASSPDTAREKLFF. As DNA, the CDR3 is TGTGCCAGCAGCCCGGACACGGCGAGGGAAAAACTGTTTTTT. The chain links TRBV5-6 to TRBJ1-4, with TRBD1 as a possible D gene (5 bases). V was shortened by 4 bases and J by 8 bases, with 15 bases between the two germline ends. Per germline, CDR1 SGHDT and CDR2 YYEEEE. This CDR3 contains 14 residues. Full variable domain (outside the CDR3, taken from reference TRBV5-6 and TRBJ1-4): DAGVTQSPTHLIKTRGQQVTLRCSPKSGHDTVSWYQQALGQGPQFIFQYYEEEERQRGNFPDRFSGHQFPNYSSELNVNALLLGDSALYLCASSPDTAREKLFFGSGTQLSVL.

The chain links TRBV7-9 to TRBJ2-7; 7 bases are shared with TRBD1. V trimming: 4 bases; J trimming: 4 bases; junction bases outside the gene matches: 4. The CDR3 covers 13 residues. Germline V CDR1 and CDR2: SEHNR, FQNEAQ (reference sequence). The CDR3 protein is CASSSPDRYEQYF. CDR3 nucleotide sequence: TGTGCCAGCAGCTCCCCGGACAGGTACGAGCAGTACTTC.

This chain joins TRBV7-2 and TRBJ2-5; the match to TRBD2 covers 11 bases. In germline, CDR1 is SGHTA, CDR2 FQGNSA. V lost 0 bases and J lost 2; bases outside the gene matches: 2. This CDR3 spans 16 amino acids. CDR3 loop: CASSLALAGGQETQYF. The CDR3 bases are TGTGCCAGCAGCTTAGCATTAGCGGGAGGGCAAGAGACCCAGTACTTC.

The chain combines TRBV27 with TRBJ2-1; 14 bases are shared with TRBD2. Germline assignment: CDR1 MNHEY and CDR2 SMNVEV (reference sequence). The CDR3 is 22 amino acids. Trimming at V came to 6 bases and at J to 3 bases, leaving 22 bases not matched to a gene. In DNA, the CDR3 is TGTGCCAGCAGCAACCGCTGGACTAGCGGGAGGACAGTTCAACCCCACTACAATGAGCAGTTCTTC. The encoded protein is CASSNRWTSGRTVQPHYNEQFF.

The rearrangement links TRBV6-1 to TRBJ1-4; 10 nucleotides agree with TRBD1. Trimming at V came to 3 bases and at J to 0 bases, leaving 4 bases not matched to a gene. This CDR3 has 17 amino acids. CDR1 MNHNS and CDR2 SASEGT come from the germline V gene. The CDR3 is CASSEGQGTSTNEKLFF. CDR3 bases: TGTGCCAGCAGTGAGGGACAGGGGACTTCAACTAATGAAAAACTGTTTTTT.

This clone was recorded once. The gene calls are TRBV18 and TRBJ2-7; TRBD1 matches at 7 bases. Germline loops: CDR1 KGHSH, CDR2 LQKENI. V gave up 6 bases and J gave up 7 bases; unmatched junction bases: 6. CDR3 size: 12 residues. CDR3 coding DNA: TGTGCCAGCTCCGACAGGGTGGGAGAGCAGTACTTC. This translates into CASSDRVGEQYF.

This clone was found once. The chain joins TRBV7-2 to TRBJ2-5; the D gene is possibly TRBD1 (6 bases). Trimming shortened V by 0 bases and J by 5 bases, and 10 bases separated the two germline ends. Germline V gene sequence: CDR1 SGHTA, CDR2 FQGNSA. The CDR3 runs 14 residues. CDR3 in amino acids: CASSLAGRGETQYF. The DNA for the CDR3 is TGTGCCAGCAGCTTAGCGGGCAGGGGCGAGACCCAGTACTTC. Combining the CDR3 with reference TRBV7-2 and TRBJ2-5 gives the whole variable domain GAGVSQSPSNKVTEKGKDVELRCDPISGHTALYWYRQSLGQGLEFLIYFQGNSAPDKSGLPSDRFSAERTGGSVSTLTIQRTQQEDSAVYLCASSLAGRGETQYFGPGTRLLVL.

The chain recombines TRBV29-1 with TRBJ2-5, with unresolved D. Germline loops: CDR1 SQVTM, CDR2 ANQGSEA. The CDR3 is made up of 12 amino acids. V lost 4 bases and J 5 bases, leaving 11 bases between the germline ends. The CDR3 here is CSVASVAETQYF. CDR3 coding DNA: TGCAGCGTTGCCTCCGTCGCGGAGACCCAGTACTTC.

The chain combines TRBV7-9 with TRBJ2-7; D not certain. V lost 4 bases to trimming and J lost 0 bases, with 7 bases between them. This CDR3 has 13 residues. Germline assignment: CDR1 SEHNR and CDR2 FQNEAQ (reference sequence). DNA of the CDR3: TGTGCCAGCAGCTCCAGTAACTCCTACGAGCAGTACTTC. Translating gives CASSSSNSYEQYF.

V usage is TRBV19 and J usage is TRBJ2-7; 10 bases match TRBD1. V dropped 2 bases and J dropped 3; count of bases not matched to a gene: 4. The CDR3 contains 15 residues. The germline V gene encodes CDR1 LNHDA and CDR2 SQIVND (reference sequence). The CDR3 loop reads CASSISGTGVYEQYF. Here the CDR3 DNA reads TGTGCCAGTAGTATATCAGGGACAGGGGTCTACGAGCAGTACTTC.

The rearrangement uses TRBV4-3 and TRBJ2-1; perhaps TRBD1 as D (6 bases). In germline, CDR1 is LGHNA, CDR2 YSLEER. V was clipped by 0 bases and J by 4 bases, with 10 bases between them. The CDR3 is 15 amino acids. The CDR3 protein is CASSQDEQGYNEQFF. The CDR3 DNA reads as TGCGCCAGCAGCCAAGATGAACAGGGTTACAATGAGCAGTTCTTC.

This clone was seen a few times. The chain is built from TRBV7-9 and TRBJ2-7, with TRBD1 matching over 10 bases. Per the germline V gene, CDR1 is SEHNR and CDR2 is FQNEAQ (reference sequence). The ends lost 5 bases at V and 0 bases at J; junction bases unmatched: 4. The CDR3 has 15 amino acids. Written as DNA, the CDR3 is TGTGCCAGCAGCGGGACAGGGGCTCCCTCCTACGAGCAGTACTTC. It codes for CASSGTGAPSYEQYF.

This clone has just one count. This sequence joins TRBV29-1 and TRBJ2-2, with D possibly TRBD1 on 6 matching bases. Germline-derived CDR1 and CDR2 are SQVTM and ANQGSEA. V lost 6 bases and J 5 bases, leaving 16 bases between the germline ends. CDR3 length: 14 amino acids. The CDR3: CSVAGAPGTGELFF. The CDR3 DNA reads as TGCAGCGTGGCAGGGGCCCCCGGTACCGGGGAGCTGTTTTTT.

The V call is TRBV27, the J call TRBJ1-1; 9 bases are a match to TRBD1. Germline V gene sequence: CDR1 MNHEY, CDR2 SMNVEV (reference sequence). The CDR3 runs 15 residues. The V segment lost 5 bases and the J segment 5 bases; nucleotides outside the gene matches: 9. The CDR3: CASSPSGTGRTEAFF. The CDR3 DNA is TGTGCCAGCAGTCCCTCCGGGACAGGGAGGACTGAAGCTTTCTTT.

This chain joins TRBV30 and TRBJ1-5; 8 bases agree with TRBD1. This CDR3 comprises 13 residues. V dropped 3 bases and J dropped 7; count of bases not matched to a gene: 5. CDR1 and CDR2 (germline): GTSNPN, SVGIG (reference sequence). Here the CDR3 reads CAWRDRGQQPQHF. CDR3 bases: TGTGCCTGGAGAGACAGGGGTCAGCAGCCCCAGCATTTT.

Only one count was recorded for this clone. The rearrangement links TRBV15 to TRBJ2-3, with unresolved D. Trimming cost V 0 bases and J 5 bases, with 6 bases left between them. CDR1 is LNHNV, CDR2 YYDKDF, per germline (reference sequence). This CDR3 spans 13 amino acids. As DNA, the CDR3 is TGTGCCACCAGCAGAGATGGCATAGATACGCAGTATTTT. It is translated as CATSRDGIDTQYF.

This chain uses TRBV5-1 with TRBJ1-1, with TRBD1 identical over 12 bases. The CDR3 length is 16 residues. CDR1 SGHRS and CDR2 YFSETQ come from the germline V gene. V shed 2 bases and J 0 bases; nucleotides not matched to a gene: 2. The CDR3 bases are TGCGCCAGCAGCTTTGGGACAGGGGGCCTGAACACTGAAGCTTTCTTT. Its protein product is CASSFGTGGLNTEAFF.

The rearrangement uses TRBV9 and TRBJ1-2; D is undetermined. Looked up from germline, CDR1 is SGDLS and CDR2 is YYNGEE. The CDR3 loop spans 15 amino acids. Trimming removed 2 bases at V and 2 bases at J, with 13 bases between. This chain's CDR3 is CASSVAGVENYGYTF. The CDR3 DNA follows: TGTGCCAGCAGCGTGGCGGGTGTTGAGAACTATGGCTACACCTTC.

CDR3 nucleotide sequence: TGTGCCAGCAGCTTAGTAGAGGCCGCGGGCGAGCAGTACTTC. Its translation is CASSLVEAAGEQYF. The rearrangement links TRBV7-8 to TRBJ2-7; D is possibly TRBD2 (5 bases). The CDR3 runs 14 residues. Trimming removed 1 base from V and 6 bases from J, with 13 bases in between. Germline CDR1 is SGHVS and CDR2 is FQNEAQ.

This chain links TRBV18 with TRBJ2-5, with D unresolved. Germline V CDR1 and CDR2: KGHSH, LQKENI. The ends were cut back, 1 base at V and 3 bases at J, with 6 bases in the middle. The CDR3 is made up of 13 amino acids. The CDR3 protein is CASSPREKETQYF. The CDR3 nucleotides are TGTGCCAGCTCACCACGAGAGAAAGAGACCCAGTACTTC.